The rows below give T cell receptor beta chains drawn from one sample of a study of neoadjuvant anti-PD-1 for oral cavity cancer. TCRdb keeps only in-frame clones here, not all; method: immunoSEQ multiplex PCR. Of fewer than 90,000 clones in the sample, more than 75% were seen once. The specimen comprised PBMCs, sampled after nivolumab (anti-PD-1) treatment. The source of these receptors is a person between 40 and 79 years old with oral cavity squamous cell carcinoma. CDR3s leave out the opening cysteine and the closing phenylalanine or tryptophan.

ASSQGSWSYEQY	TRBV4-1	TRBJ2-7
ASNIVGGTGEQY	TRBV6-5	TRBJ2-7
ASSPGGLANYGYT	TRBV5-1	TRBJ1-2
ASSPGTNSYGYT	TRBV6-5	TRBJ1-2
ASSLRRYEQY	TRBV5-6	TRBJ2-7
ASSQTGGYGYT	TRBV19	TRBJ1-2
ASSYGQLTEAF	TRBV6-5	TRBJ1-1
AISESTAGVRYEQY	TRBV10-3	TRBJ2-7
ASSIWGPSYGYT	TRBV19	TRBJ1-2
ASNLAGAVEQF	TRBV13	TRBJ2-1
ASSAAPGAPYEQY	TRBV6-1	TRBJ2-7
ASESGSSYEQY	TRBV2	TRBJ2-7
ASIAQTGPYEQY	TRBV2	TRBJ2-7
AWTKGLAETTDTQY	TRBV30	TRBJ2-3
ASSPGPGDQPQH	TRBV7-6	TRBJ1-5
ASSQTEIRGGQPQH	TRBV5-5	TRBJ1-5
ASRETGGNQPQH	TRBV2	TRBJ1-5
AISDEGKYEQF	TRBV10-3	TRBJ2-1
ASSLTSLSTDTQY	TRBV6-6	TRBJ2-3
ASSFVFAGAGTEAF	TRBV5-6	TRBJ1-1
ASSWGATSTDTQY	TRBV7-9	TRBJ2-3
ASSPGEISGRGGNEQF	TRBV25-1	TRBJ2-1
RGGDTEAF	TRBV20-1	TRBJ1-1
ASSNRGPEAF	TRBV6-5	TRBJ1-1
AWASGPANTGELF	TRBV30	TRBJ2-2
ASSQSSGGRYEQY	TRBV23-1	TRBJ2-7
ASGLHPAGNTGELF	TRBV12-5	TRBJ2-2
ASGRFSYEQY	TRBV6-6	TRBJ2-7
ASSFNGFGNTIY	TRBV27	TRBJ1-3
ASSLGSSDNEQF	TRBV5-1	TRBJ2-1
ASSQEKAATNEKLF	TRBV4-2	TRBJ1-4
ASSEAWRGELNGYT	TRBV6-1	TRBJ1-2
ASSPEGTDTQY	TRBV9	TRBJ2-3
AWGQYNQPQH	TRBV30	TRBJ1-5
ASSRQMNTEAF	TRBV6-6	TRBJ1-1
ASSLRWGWGGLNTEAF	TRBV5-8	TRBJ1-1
ATSRDQGGAEGETQY	TRBV15	TRBJ2-5
ASSLEVAVNTDTQY	TRBV5-1	TRBJ2-3
ASSQDRGLRELETQY	TRBV14	TRBJ2-5
AWTPTRGLAGGPVYEQY	TRBV30	TRBJ2-7
ASSYGSAQRNEQF	TRBV6-5	TRBJ2-1
ASSFDGSGQPQH	TRBV7-9	TRBJ1-5
ASSSKGTGSYNEQF	TRBV27	TRBJ2-1
ASSRLGGPNTEAF	TRBV5-4	TRBJ1-1
ASSGQGSPGNTIY	TRBV2	TRBJ1-3
ASSIRTQETQY	TRBV19	TRBJ2-5
ASSSRQGSNQPQH	TRBV6-5	TRBJ1-5
ASSQVLIDTEAF	TRBV14	TRBJ1-1
ATSRDQQLGFGYT	TRBV15	TRBJ1-2
ASRPGPLSNQPQH	TRBV6-1	TRBJ1-5
ASSPPLIDRIYGYT	TRBV2	TRBJ1-2
SVVGGPLNTGELF	TRBV29-1	TRBJ2-2
ASSGLDYEQY	TRBV28	TRBJ2-7
ASSVGGEVPGYT	TRBV9	TRBJ1-2
SVCRTVSYNEQF	TRBV29-1	TRBJ2-1
ASSEGNPAGTHEQF	TRBV6-1	TRBJ2-1
ASSRAGGNEQF	TRBV2	TRBJ2-1
ASSPPGGEGEKLF	TRBV18	TRBJ1-4
ASSFGTGQETQY	TRBV19	TRBJ2-5